A selection of T cell receptor beta chains follows, all from one sample in a study of blood T cell repertoires in COVID-19. TCRdb's copy holds only in-frame clones and misses some; the assay was immunoSEQ multiplex PCR. The sample gives fewer than 200,000 clones, 76% of which show up once; around 7.9% is in the top ten. Sequenced sample: peripheral blood. All receptors derive from a woman aged 45 to 65 with active or convalescent COVID-19. Each CDR3 is given with its conserved first and last residue. Each record gives: J gene, D gene, clone size, V gene, CDR3 DNA, CDR3 protein. The D gene is left open where the match is weak. Expanded clones get a size class; other rows say once, few or many, or leave the size out.

j_call: TRBJ2-2; d_call: TRBD1; clone_size: .; v_call: TRBV5-1; cdr3_nt: TGCGCCAGCAGCCTGGGACAGGGGGCAGGGACCGGGGAGCTGTTTTTT; cdr3_aa: CASSLGQGAGTGELFF
j_call: TRBJ2-3; d_call: .; clone_size: .; v_call: TRBV7-2; cdr3_nt: TGTGCCAGCAGCTCCCTGGTGAGGGCCCCCCGCACAGATACGCAGTATTTT; cdr3_aa: CASSSLVRAPRTDTQYF
j_call: TRBJ2-7; d_call: .; clone_size: .; v_call: TRBV3-1/TRBV3-2; cdr3_nt: TGTGCCAGCAGCCGGACTTGGGGCTACGAGCAGTACTTC; cdr3_aa: CASSRTWGYEQYF
j_call: TRBJ2-3; d_call: TRBD2; clone_size: .; v_call: TRBV5-1; cdr3_nt: TGCGCCAGCAGCCCCGGACTAGCGGGAGGGGTAAAGGCAGATACGCAGTATTTT; cdr3_aa: CASSPGLAGGVKADTQYF
j_call: TRBJ2-2; d_call: .; clone_size: .; v_call: TRBV19; cdr3_nt: TGTGCCAGTAGTATAGGACGGAGGGGTGGGGGGACCGGGGAGCTGTTTTTT; cdr3_aa: CASSIGRRGGGTGELFF
j_call: TRBJ2-7; d_call: .; clone_size: .; v_call: TRBV5-6; cdr3_nt: TGTGCCAGCAGCTTGGTAGGGGGTAAAGGCTACGAGCAGTACTTC; cdr3_aa: CASSLVGGKGYEQYF
j_call: TRBJ2-7; d_call: TRBD1; clone_size: .; v_call: TRBV23-1; cdr3_nt: TGCGCCAGCAGTCAAACCGAGGGACAGGGGCTTTACTACGAGCAGTACTTC; cdr3_aa: CASSQTEGQGLYYEQYF
j_call: TRBJ2-2; d_call: TRBD1; clone_size: .; v_call: TRBV30; cdr3_nt: TGTGCCTGGAGCGACCGGGACAGGAGAGTCGGGGAGCTGTTTTTT; cdr3_aa: CAWSDRDRRVGELFF
j_call: TRBJ1-6; d_call: .; clone_size: .; v_call: TRBV15; cdr3_nt: TGTGCCACCAGCTTTATGAGCTCCTATAATTCACCCCTCCACTTT; cdr3_aa: CATSFMSSYNSPLHF
j_call: TRBJ2-7; d_call: .; clone_size: .; v_call: TRBV11-1; cdr3_nt: TGTGCCAGCAGCTTCTGGACTGGAACCTACGAGCAGTACTTC; cdr3_aa: CASSFWTGTYEQYF
j_call: TRBJ1-1; d_call: .; clone_size: .; v_call: TRBV18; cdr3_nt: TGTGCCAGCTCACCCGACACTGAAGCTTTCTTT; cdr3_aa: CASSPDTEAFF
j_call: TRBJ1-1; d_call: .; clone_size: .; v_call: TRBV18; cdr3_nt: TGTGCCAGCTCACGGAAGGCAGGGAACACTGAAGCTTTCTTT; cdr3_aa: CASSRKAGNTEAFF
j_call: TRBJ2-2; d_call: TRBD1; clone_size: .; v_call: TRBV28; cdr3_nt: TGTGCCAGCAGTTTCGGGACAGGGCTCACCGGGGAGCTGTTTTTT; cdr3_aa: CASSFGTGLTGELFF
j_call: TRBJ2-3; d_call: TRBD2; clone_size: .; v_call: TRBV7-2; cdr3_nt: TGTGCCAGCAGCTTCATACTAGCGGGAACAGGGGCCACAGATACGCAGTATTTT; cdr3_aa: CASSFILAGTGATDTQYF
j_call: TRBJ1-2; d_call: TRBD1; clone_size: .; v_call: TRBV18; cdr3_nt: TGTGCCAGCTCACTGGGCCGGACAGGCAGGAACTATGGCTACACCTTC; cdr3_aa: CASSLGRTGRNYGYTF
j_call: TRBJ2-1; d_call: TRBD2; clone_size: .; v_call: TRBV4-3; cdr3_nt: TGCGCCAGCAGCCAAGATCCTAGCGGGAGCCACAATGAGCAGTTCTTC; cdr3_aa: CASSQDPSGSHNEQFF
j_call: TRBJ1-2; d_call: .; clone_size: .; v_call: TRBV29-1; cdr3_nt: TGCAGCGTTCTACCAACGGGGGTTTTGGGTGGCTACACCTTC; cdr3_aa: CSVLPTGVLGGYTF
j_call: TRBJ2-1; d_call: TRBD2; clone_size: .; v_call: TRBV6-6; cdr3_nt: TGTGCCAGCAGCCTTGGGACTACCAATGAGCAGTTCTTC; cdr3_aa: CASSLGTTNEQFF
j_call: TRBJ1-2; d_call: TRBD1; clone_size: few; v_call: TRBV18; cdr3_nt: TGTGCCAGCTCACCTACGACAGGGGCTCACTATGGCTACACCTTC; cdr3_aa: CASSPTTGAHYGYTF
j_call: TRBJ1-2; d_call: .; clone_size: few; v_call: TRBV28; cdr3_nt: TGTGCCACCGGAAGATTCAGACAGGCGCTCTATGGCTACACCTTC; cdr3_aa: CATGRFRQALYGYTF
j_call: TRBJ2-3; d_call: TRBD2; clone_size: .; v_call: TRBV9; cdr3_nt: TGTGCCAGCAGCTCCTCGGGGGGGAGCACAGATACGCAGTATTTT; cdr3_aa: CASSSSGGSTDTQYF
j_call: TRBJ2-3; d_call: .; clone_size: .; v_call: TRBV6-5; cdr3_nt: TGTGCCAGCAAGGAGCGGGGCACAGATACGCAGTATTTT; cdr3_aa: CASKERGTDTQYF
j_call: TRBJ1-2; d_call: TRBD1; clone_size: few; v_call: TRBV7-2; cdr3_nt: TGTGCCAGCAGCTTAGCGTCGGACAGGGTGGATGGCTACACCTTC; cdr3_aa: CASSLASDRVDGYTF
j_call: TRBJ1-1; d_call: TRBD1; clone_size: .; v_call: TRBV11-3; cdr3_nt: TGTGCCAGCAGCGAACGGCCCGGGACAGGGATAACTGAAGCTTTCTTT; cdr3_aa: CASSERPGTGITEAFF
j_call: TRBJ2-2; d_call: TRBD2; clone_size: .; v_call: TRBV9; cdr3_nt: TGTGCCAGCAGCGTAGGACTAGCGGACACCGGGGAGCTGTTTTTT; cdr3_aa: CASSVGLADTGELFF
j_call: TRBJ1-1; d_call: .; clone_size: .; v_call: TRBV6-5; cdr3_nt: TGTGCCAGCGCTTTATGGCCCACTGAAGCTTTCTTT; cdr3_aa: CASALWPTEAFF
j_call: TRBJ1-1; d_call: .; clone_size: .; v_call: TRBV5-1; cdr3_nt: TGCGCCAGCAGCTTGGGTGGAGGGTTGGACACTGAAGCTTTCTTT; cdr3_aa: CASSLGGGLDTEAFF
j_call: TRBJ1-6; d_call: .; clone_size: .; v_call: TRBV4-2; cdr3_nt: TGTGCCAGCAGCCAAGACTACAGGGATTCACCCCTCCACTTT; cdr3_aa: CASSQDYRDSPLHF
j_call: TRBJ1-1; d_call: TRBD1; clone_size: .; v_call: TRBV25-1; cdr3_nt: TGTGCCAGCAGTGAACGGGCAGGGGGTCGATACACTGAAGCTTTCTTT; cdr3_aa: CASSERAGGRYTEAFF
j_call: TRBJ2-7; d_call: TRBD1; clone_size: .; v_call: TRBV25-1; cdr3_nt: TGTGCCAGCAGTGGGGGACAGGGGGCGAGGTACGAGCAGTACTTC; cdr3_aa: CASSGGQGARYEQYF
j_call: TRBJ1-1; d_call: .; clone_size: once; v_call: TRBV6-2/TRBV6-3; cdr3_nt: TGTGCCAGCAGTCCAGGGCGCAGATTGAACACTGAAGCTTTCTTT; cdr3_aa: CASSPGRRLNTEAFF
j_call: TRBJ1-1; d_call: .; clone_size: .; v_call: TRBV19; cdr3_nt: TGTGCCAGTAGTATAGTGGGCAGGGGGAACACTGAAGCTTTCTTT; cdr3_aa: CASSIVGRGNTEAFF
j_call: TRBJ2-3; d_call: TRBD1; clone_size: .; v_call: TRBV7-6; cdr3_nt: TGTGCCAGCAGCTTAGGGGGACAGCCCACAGATACGCAGTATTTT; cdr3_aa: CASSLGGQPTDTQYF
j_call: TRBJ2-1; d_call: .; clone_size: few; v_call: TRBV12-5; cdr3_nt: TGTGCTAGTGGTTTGGGCGATGAGCAGTTCTTC; cdr3_aa: CASGLGDEQFF
j_call: TRBJ2-1; d_call: .; clone_size: .; v_call: TRBV5-1; cdr3_nt: TGCGCCAGCAGCTTCCGAAGGCGGGGCGATGAGCAGTTCTTC; cdr3_aa: CASSFRRRGDEQFF
j_call: TRBJ1-1; d_call: TRBD1; clone_size: once; v_call: TRBV19; cdr3_nt: TGTGCCAGTAGTATAAGGACAGGCTTGGCCACTGAAGCTTTCTTT; cdr3_aa: CASSIRTGLATEAFF
j_call: TRBJ2-2; d_call: TRBD2; clone_size: .; v_call: TRBV7-2; cdr3_nt: TGTGCCAGCAGCTTAGCGCTAGCGGGGAACACCGGGGAGCTGTTTTTT; cdr3_aa: CASSLALAGNTGELFF
j_call: TRBJ2-1; d_call: .; clone_size: .; v_call: TRBV5-1; cdr3_nt: TGCGCCAGCAGCTCGTCGGGTGAGCAGTTCTTC; cdr3_aa: CASSSSGEQFF
j_call: TRBJ2-2; d_call: .; clone_size: few; v_call: TRBV7-2; cdr3_nt: TGTGCCAGCGAGCCGGGTCCGAACACCGGGGAGCTGTTTTTT; cdr3_aa: CASEPGPNTGELFF
j_call: TRBJ1-5; d_call: .; clone_size: .; v_call: TRBV21-1; cdr3_nt: TGTGCCAGCAGCGCTCCGGGGGGAGGGGCGGGTCAGCCCCAGCATTTT; cdr3_aa: CASSAPGGGAGQPQHF